Each of the 3 T cell receptor beta chains below was sequenced from the same sample in a study of cytomegalovirus exposure and HLA in healthy donors. This PCR relied on a set of 60 Vbeta primers and 13 Jbeta primers. Clones were sequenced by immunoSEQ multiplex PCR, and TCRdb holds only the in-frame ones, with some missing. The sample records 200,000 to 250,000 clones, over 75% being singletons. The sequenced sample consisted of PBMCs. The receptors were sampled from a boy younger than 18 in good health and CMV-seronegative.

This chain uses TRBV5-4 with TRBJ1-4, with D uncertain. V was pared by 4 bases and J by 4 bases, with 20 bases between. This CDR3 region has 17 residues. The germline V gene has CDR1 SGHNT and CDR2 YYREEE (reference sequence). CDR3 coding DNA: TGTGCCAGCAGCCAAAGGGAGGGAGCGGTGGGTAATGAAAAACTGTTTTTT. Translation: CASSQREGAVGNEKLFF.

This rearrangement joins TRBV30 to TRBJ2-3; 11 nucleotides align to TRBD2. This CDR3 spans 18 amino acids. V lost 2 bases, J lost 2 bases, and 12 bases stayed unmatched. Germline V gene sequence: CDR1 GTSNPN, CDR2 SVGIG (reference sequence). The CDR3 nucleotides are TGTGCCTGGAGTACAGTCTGGCTAGCGGGGGGTAACACAGATACGCAGTATTTT. Protein sequence: CAWSTVWLAGGNTDTQYF.

This sequence joins TRBV5-4 and TRBJ2-5; 9 bases match TRBD2. After removal of 2 bases from V and 4 bases from J, the junction contained 3 bases not matched to a gene. The CDR3 is 14 residues long. Germline V gene lookup returns CDR1 SGHNT and CDR2 YYREEE (reference sequence). Written as DNA, the CDR3 is TGTGCCAGCAGCTTCCTAGCGGGGAGAGAGACCCAGTACTTC. Amino acid sequence: CASSFLAGRETQYF.